One T cell receptor (beta chain) is described in this entry. The intended depth for sequencing was 1 in 200,000 to 1 in 1 million T cells. Profiling relied on immunoSEQ multiplex PCR, and the TCRdb table lists in-frame clones only, not all of them. Of about 25,000 clones listed, approximately 67% were seen once; the top ten hold roughly half. Per the germline V gene, CDR1 is SNHLY and CDR2 is FYNNEI. The CDR3 sequence is 14 residues long. V was trimmed by 5 bases and J by 8 bases, leaving 19 bases between them. Libraries of TCR beta were made from 1.5 to 2.5 micrograms of genomic DNA that came from cryopreserved PBMCs. This entry belongs to a study of cytotoxic CD8 clonotypes in ibrutinib-treated CLL. Study-level information: Patient counts were roughly 10 relapsed/refractory, about 14 treatment-naive and some 17 IGHV unmutated.

The V and J genes are TRBV2 and TRBJ2-7, with a possible D match to TRBD2 (6 bases). The sample was PBMCs, taken at disease progression, from a patient treated with ibrutinib. This TCR derives from a human donor with chronic lymphocytic leukemia. CDR3 amino acids: CASSHREKQSQQYF. The CDR3 region has the DNA TGTGCCAGCAGTCACCGGGAGAAACAGAGCCAGCAGTACTTC.